These T cell receptor beta chains were read from a single sample in a study of shared clonotypes between healthy human individuals. Sequencing used immunoSEQ multiplex PCR; TCRdb keeps in-frame clones, though not all of them. The sample records roughly 1,800,000 clones, over 85% being singletons. The sequenced sample was naive CD8+ T cells sorted from blood. These receptors were collected from a man aged 18 to 35 in good health. The CDR3 runs from the conserved cysteine through the conserved F or W. A D gene is named only where the DNA matches it firmly. A clone size is listed for some rows: how often the clone was seen (once, few, many), or a class if it is expanded.

CDR3nt | CDR3aa | j_gene | v_gene | abundance | d_gene
TGTGCCAGCAGCTTAAATAGGTACTATGGCTACACCTTC | CASSLNRYYGYTF | TRBJ1-2 | TRBV7-2 | . | .
TGTGCCAGCAGCGAGGGACTAGCGGGAGGAGGGTATGAGCAGTACTTC | CASSEGLAGGGYEQYF | TRBJ2-7 | TRBV9 | once | TRBD2
TGTGCCAGCAGCTTAGGTGGAGCGAACACTGAAGCTTTCTTT | CASSLGGANTEAFF | TRBJ1-1 | TRBV11-2 | once | .
TGTGCCAGCAGCTTATTTCGCGGATACCAAGAGACCCAGTACTTC | CASSLFRGYQETQYF | TRBJ2-5 | TRBV7-9 | . | .
TGTGCCAGCAGCGTGGGGACTAGTAATTGGGATGAGCAGTTCTTC | CASSVGTSNWDEQFF | TRBJ2-1 | TRBV9 | . | TRBD2
TGTGCCAGCAGCTTAAAGCCAGGACAGGAAAAACTGTTTTTT | CASSLKPGQEKLFF | TRBJ1-4 | TRBV11-2 | . | .
TGCGCCAGCAGTGAGTCAGGGGGCCTACCAGAGGAGACCCAGTACTTC | CASSESGGLPEETQYF | TRBJ2-5 | TRBV10-2 | . | TRBD1
TGTGCCAGCAGCTACGGAGCTAACAATCAGCCCCAGCATTTT | CASSYGANNQPQHF | TRBJ1-5 | TRBV6-5 | . | .
TGTGCCAGTAGTATAGATGGCCACTCCTACGAGCAGTACTTC | CASSIDGHSYEQYF | TRBJ2-7 | TRBV19 | . | .
TGCGCCAGCAGCCAAGTGTTAGCAGGGGGTTCTTACGAGCAGTACTTC | CASSQVLAGGSYEQYF | TRBJ2-7 | TRBV4-1 | . | TRBD1
TGTGCCAGCACCCTCGTGGGGCCTTCGGATACGCAGTATTTT | CASTLVGPSDTQYF | TRBJ2-3 | TRBV9 | . | .
TGTGCCAGCAGCCAGTTCAATGAGCAGTTCTTC | CASSQFNEQFF | TRBJ2-1 | TRBV9 | once | .
TGTGCCAGTAGTTCCTACAGGGAAACCGGGGAGCTGTTTTTT | CASSSYRETGELFF | TRBJ2-2 | TRBV19 | . | .
TGTGCCAGCAGGGACAGTTTCTCTGGGGCCAACGTCCTGACTTTC | CASRDSFSGANVLTF | TRBJ2-6 | TRBV27 | . | .
TGTGCCAGCAGCCCCGGAAAGCTTTCCTACGAGCAGTACTTC | CASSPGKLSYEQYF | TRBJ2-7 | TRBV7-6 | . | .
TGTGCCAGCAGCGTGGTCGGCGGGAACACTGAAGCTTTCTTT | CASSVVGGNTEAFF | TRBJ1-1 | TRBV5-6 | . | .
TGTGCCTGGAGCGACGGGGGCAGTATGGATACGCAGTATTTT | CAWSDGGSMDTQYF | TRBJ2-3 | TRBV30 | . | .
TGTGCCAGCAGTGACGTGGCGACCTCCTACGAGCAGTACTTC | CASSDVATSYEQYF | TRBJ2-7 | TRBV7-8 | . | .
TGTGCCACCAGTACCGGGTTTTCGCCCCAGCATTTT | CATSTGFSPQHF | TRBJ1-5 | TRBV15 | . | .
TGTGCCAGCAGCTTGGGGGAGTGGGAGAACACCGGGGAGCTGTTTTTT | CASSLGEWENTGELFF | TRBJ2-2 | TRBV5-4 | . | .
TGTGCCAGCACCCCTCTTTTGAACACTGAAGCTTTCTTT | CASTPLLNTEAFF | TRBJ1-1 | TRBV28 | . | .